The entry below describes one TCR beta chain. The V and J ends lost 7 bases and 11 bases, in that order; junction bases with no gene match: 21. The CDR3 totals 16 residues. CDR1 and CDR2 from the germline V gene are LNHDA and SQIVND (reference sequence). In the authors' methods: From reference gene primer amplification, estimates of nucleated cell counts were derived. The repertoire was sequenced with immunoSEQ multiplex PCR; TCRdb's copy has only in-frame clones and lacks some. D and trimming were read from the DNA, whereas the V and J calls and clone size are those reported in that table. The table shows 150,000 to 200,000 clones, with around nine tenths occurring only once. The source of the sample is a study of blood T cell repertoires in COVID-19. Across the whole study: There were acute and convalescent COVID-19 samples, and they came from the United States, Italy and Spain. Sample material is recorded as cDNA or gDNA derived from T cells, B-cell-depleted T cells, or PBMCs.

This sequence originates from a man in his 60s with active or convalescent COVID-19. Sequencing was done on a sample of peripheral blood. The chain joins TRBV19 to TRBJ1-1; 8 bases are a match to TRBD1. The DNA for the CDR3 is TGTGCCAGTAAGGGGGCCAGGGGGCGAGCTAACTTTCAGGCTTTCTTT. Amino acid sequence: CASKGARGRANFQAFF. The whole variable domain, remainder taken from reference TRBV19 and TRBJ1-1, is DGGITQSPKYLFRKEGQNVTLSCEQNLNHDAMYWYRQDPGQGLRLIYYSQIVNDFQKGDIAEGYSVSREKKESFPLTVTSAQKNPTAFYLCASKGARGRANFQAFFGQGTRLTVV.